This is a list of T cell receptor beta chains from one sample in a study of a mutant IDH1 vaccine in newly diagnosed glioma. No antigen is known for these receptors. Assay used: immunoSEQ multiplex PCR; TCRdb lists only in-frame clones, some missing. Here the sample spans 53,000 or so clones, more than 65% being singletons. The sequencing here drew on PBMCs, taken from a glioma patient whose treatment included an IDH1 peptide vaccine. These receptors were obtained from a man in his forties with glioma. CDR3s include the opening cysteine and the closing phenylalanine or tryptophan. Each record gives: clone size, J gene, D gene, V gene, CDR3 DNA, CDR3 protein. D genes are given only for firm matches. Clone sizes are given selectively: once, few, many, or a class where the clone is expanded.

once TRBJ2-7 . TRBV5-4 TGTGCCAGCAGCTTGGGCGGGGGACAGTCCTCCTACGAGCAGTACTTC CASSLGGGQSSYEQYF
. TRBJ2-2 TRBD2 TRBV2 TGTGCCAGCAGTGAACCTAGCGGGGGGGCGATGGACACCGGGGAGCTGTTTTTT CASSEPSGGAMDTGELFF
once TRBJ1-1 . TRBV10-3 TGTGCCACCATGAGGACGGGGAACACTGAAGCTTTCTTT CATMRTGNTEAFF
. TRBJ1-1 . TRBV6-5 TGTGCCAGCAGTTACTCTTCGGCGAACACTGAAGCTTTCTTT CASSYSSANTEAFF
. TRBJ1-1 . TRBV7-8 TGTGCCAGCAGCTTAACCGGAGGGCGCACTGAAGCTTTCTTT CASSLTGGRTEAFF
. TRBJ1-2 . TRBV6-5 TGTGCCAGCAGCCCCCAAACGCCCTATGGCTACACCTTC CASSPQTPYGYTF
. TRBJ1-2 TRBD1 TRBV6-4 TGTGCCAGCAGGCGCGGGACAGGGGACTATGGCTACACCTTC CASRRGTGDYGYTF
. TRBJ2-2 . TRBV7-9 TGTGCCAGCAGCTTAACGGCTGTGAACACCGGGGAGCTGTTTTTT CASSLTAVNTGELFF
. TRBJ1-5 . TRBV6-1 TGTGCCAGCAGGGAGATGGGCAATCAGCCCCAGCATTTT CASREMGNQPQHF
. TRBJ2-2 TRBD2 TRBV2 TGTGCCAGCAGGGGGACTAGCGGGGTTAGCACCGGGGAGCTGTTTTTT CASRGTSGVSTGELFF
. TRBJ1-3 TRBD1 TRBV5-1 TGCGCCAGCAGGGGACAGGTGGAAAACACCATATATTTT CASRGQVENTIYF
. TRBJ1-2 . TRBV6-5 TGTGCCAGCAGTTCCCGGACAAGCTCCTATGGCTACACCTTC CASSSRTSSYGYTF
. TRBJ2-7 . TRBV18 TGTGCCAGCTCACCACCTGACAGCTACGAGCAGTACTTC CASSPPDSYEQYF
. TRBJ1-1 . TRBV10-3 TGTGCCATCAGTGCGAACACTGAAGCTTTCTTT CAISANTEAFF
. TRBJ1-6 . TRBV14 TGTGCCAGCAGCCAAGATGACCGACAGAATTCACCCCTCCACTTT CASSQDDRQNSPLHF